This T cell receptor beta chain was obtained from a study of blood T cell repertoires in COVID-19. About the research overall: COVID-19 samples from acute and convalescent phases originated in the United States, Italy and Spain.

Authors' data handling: Reference gene primer amplification in the assay estimated nucleated cell counts. Assay used: immunoSEQ multiplex PCR; TCRdb lists only in-frame clones, some missing. V, J and clone size are taken as reported in that table, and D and trimming were inferred from the DNA itself. The sample yields hundreds of thousands of clones, approximately 89% seen once. From germline, CDR1 is MNHEY and CDR2 SVGAGI. Between the trimmed V and J ends, which lost 3 bases and 7 bases, there was a span of 18 bases. The CDR3 has 15 amino acids. V usage is TRBV6-5 and J usage is TRBJ1-2; D possibly corresponds to TRBD1 (6 bases). Sequencing used peripheral blood. This TCR came from a woman in her fifties or sixties with COVID-19, enrolled during active disease. CDR3 sequence reads: CASSYTLQGLGGYTF. The CDR3 bases are TGTGCCAGCAGTTATACCCTACAGGGTTTGGGTGGCTACACCTTC.